The TCR beta chain described here comes from a study of T cell changes during pregnancy in multiple sclerosis. Produced via immunoSEQ multiplex PCR; TCRdb's table is partial and in-frame only. The table lists about 47,000 clones, around 92% of them singletons. Trimming took 8 bases from V and 4 from J, leaving 14 bases between them. From germline, CDR1 is SNHLY and CDR2 FYNNEI. The CDR3 contains 13 residues. This TCR derives from a female donor with multiple sclerosis, enrolled in a pregnancy study. This chain connects TRBV2 to TRBJ1-1; D gene unclear. Specimen: peripheral blood, collected in the third trimester of pregnancy. The CDR3 sequence: CASSYGVSTEAFF. The CDR3, as DNA: TGTGCCAGCTCTTACGGGGTGAGCACTGAAGCTTTCTTT.